This T cell receptor beta chain originates from a study of blood T cell repertoires in COVID-19. Some clones are missing from TCRdb's copy, which holds only in-frame ones; the method was immunoSEQ multiplex PCR. The sample consists of roughly 95,000 clones, approximately 80% of them appearing once. The germline gives CDR1 KGHDR, CDR2 SFDVKD. The CDR3 is 12 residues long. V was clipped by 7 bases and J by 10 bases; unmatched bases: 8. The sequenced sample was peripheral blood. The chain combines TRBV24-1 with TRBJ1-1; TRBD1 matches 7 bases. This TCR derives from a man aged 60 to 75 with acute or convalescent COVID-19. Here the CDR3 reads CATRDRDRRAFF. CDR3 sequence (DNA): TGTGCCACCAGGGACCGGGACAGACGAGCTTTCTTT.